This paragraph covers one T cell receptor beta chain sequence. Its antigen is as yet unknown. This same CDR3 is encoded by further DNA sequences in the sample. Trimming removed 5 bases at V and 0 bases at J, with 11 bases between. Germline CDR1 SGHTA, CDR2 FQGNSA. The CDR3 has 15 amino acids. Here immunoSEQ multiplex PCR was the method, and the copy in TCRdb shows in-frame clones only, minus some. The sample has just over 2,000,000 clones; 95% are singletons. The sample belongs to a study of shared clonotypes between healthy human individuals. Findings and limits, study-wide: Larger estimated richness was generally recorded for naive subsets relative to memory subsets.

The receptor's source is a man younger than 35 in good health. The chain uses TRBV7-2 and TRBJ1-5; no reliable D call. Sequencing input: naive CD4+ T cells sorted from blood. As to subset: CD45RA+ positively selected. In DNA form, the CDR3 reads TGTGCCAGCAGCCTAGTTGGGGATAGCAATCAGCCCCAGCATTTT. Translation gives CASSLVGDSNQPQHF.